Here is one T cell receptor beta chain with its context. Its antigen remains unidentified. This sample was included in a study of STAT5B mutations in CD4+ large granular lymphocyte leukemia. Overall study findings and caveats: Main leukemic clonotypes were patient-specific, but roughly 25% appeared at low frequency elsewhere.

Sequenced by immunoSEQ multiplex PCR; TCRdb stores in-frame clones only, minus some. The sample lists about 40,000 clones, 65% to 85% occurring once. The specimen was CD4+ T cells from blood buffy coats. This clonotype was sampled from a human donor in good health.

This CDR3 reads CASSQFIASSYNEQFF. CDR3 in DNA: TGCGCCAGCAGCCAATTCATAGCAAGCTCCTACAATGAGCAGTTCTTC. J is TRBJ2-1 and V is TRBV4-3; D is undetermined. The CDR3 runs 16 residues. V was clipped by 2 bases and J by 0 bases, with 11 bases between them. Germline CDR1 LGHNA, CDR2 YSLEER.